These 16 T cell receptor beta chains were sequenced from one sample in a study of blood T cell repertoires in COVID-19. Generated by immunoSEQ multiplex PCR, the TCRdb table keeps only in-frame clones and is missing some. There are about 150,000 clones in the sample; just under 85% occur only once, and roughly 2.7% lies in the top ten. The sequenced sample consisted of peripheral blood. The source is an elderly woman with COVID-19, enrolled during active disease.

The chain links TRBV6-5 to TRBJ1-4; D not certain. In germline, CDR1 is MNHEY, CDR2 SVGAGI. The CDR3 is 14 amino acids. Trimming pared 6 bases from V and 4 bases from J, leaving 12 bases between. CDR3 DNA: TGTGCCAGCAGCCCGGGGAGACGTAATGAAAAACTGTTTTTT. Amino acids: CASSPGRRNEKLFF.

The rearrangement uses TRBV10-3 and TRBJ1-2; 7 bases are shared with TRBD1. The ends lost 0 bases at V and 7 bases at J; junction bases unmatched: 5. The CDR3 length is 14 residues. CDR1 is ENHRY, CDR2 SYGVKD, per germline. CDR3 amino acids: CAISESRGQGGYTF. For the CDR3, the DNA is TGTGCCATCAGTGAGTCAAGGGGGCAAGGTGGCTACACCTTC.

The CDR3 DNA follows: TGTGCCAGCAGTTACTTACATAGCGGGAGGTACGAGCAGTACTTC. It specifies CASSYLHSGRYEQYF. This rearrangement joins TRBV6-5 to TRBJ2-7; 10 bases agree with TRBD2. Unmatched junction bases numbered 4, after V lost 1 base and J lost 4 bases. CDR1 and CDR2 (germline): MNHEY, SVGAGI. The CDR3 runs to 15 residues.

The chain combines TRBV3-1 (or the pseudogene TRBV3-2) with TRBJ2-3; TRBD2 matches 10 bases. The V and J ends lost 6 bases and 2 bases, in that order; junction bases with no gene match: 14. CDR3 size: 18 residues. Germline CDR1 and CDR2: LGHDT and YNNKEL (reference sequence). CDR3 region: CASRHSLAGGLFTDTQYF. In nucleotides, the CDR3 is TGTGCCAGCAGACACAGTTTAGCGGGGGGACTTTTCACAGATACGCAGTATTTT.

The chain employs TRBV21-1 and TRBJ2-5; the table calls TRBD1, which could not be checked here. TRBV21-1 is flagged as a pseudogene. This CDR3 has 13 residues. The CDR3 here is CASPRTGYETQYF. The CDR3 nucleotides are TGTGCCAGCCCAAGGACAGGGTACGAGACCCAGTACTTC.

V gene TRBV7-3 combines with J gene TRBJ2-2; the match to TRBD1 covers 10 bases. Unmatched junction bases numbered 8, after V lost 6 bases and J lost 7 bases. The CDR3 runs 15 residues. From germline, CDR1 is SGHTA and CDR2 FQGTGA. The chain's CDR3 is CASSHRQGAGGELFF. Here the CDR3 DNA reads TGTGCCAGCAGTCACAGACAGGGGGCAGGCGGGGAGCTGTTTTTT. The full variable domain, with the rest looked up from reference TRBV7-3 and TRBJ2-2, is GAGVSQTPSNKVTEKGKYVELRCDPISGHTALYWYRQSLGQGPEFLIYFQGTGAADDSGLPNDRFFAVRPEGSVSTLKIQRTERGDSAVYLCASSHRQGAGGELFFGEGSRLTVL.

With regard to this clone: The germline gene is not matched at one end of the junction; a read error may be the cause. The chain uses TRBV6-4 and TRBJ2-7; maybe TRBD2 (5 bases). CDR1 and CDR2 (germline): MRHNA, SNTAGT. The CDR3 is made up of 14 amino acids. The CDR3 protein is CASSDSRGFKRPPF. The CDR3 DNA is TGTGCCAGCAGTGACTCTCGAGGGTTCAAGCGGCCACCCTTC.

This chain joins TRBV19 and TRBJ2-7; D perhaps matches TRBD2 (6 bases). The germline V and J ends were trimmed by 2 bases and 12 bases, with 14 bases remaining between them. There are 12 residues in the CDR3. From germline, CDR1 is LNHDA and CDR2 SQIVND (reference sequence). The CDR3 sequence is CASSISGGWTYF. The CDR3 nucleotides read TGTGCCAGTAGTATATCCGGGGGTTGGACGTACTTC.

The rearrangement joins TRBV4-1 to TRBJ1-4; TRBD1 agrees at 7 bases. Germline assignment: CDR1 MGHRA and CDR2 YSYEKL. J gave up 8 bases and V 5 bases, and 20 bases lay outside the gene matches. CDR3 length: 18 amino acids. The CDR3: CASSFFSQTGENSEKLFF. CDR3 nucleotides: TGCGCCAGCAGCTTTTTCTCTCAAACAGGGGAGAATAGCGAAAAACTGTTTTTT.

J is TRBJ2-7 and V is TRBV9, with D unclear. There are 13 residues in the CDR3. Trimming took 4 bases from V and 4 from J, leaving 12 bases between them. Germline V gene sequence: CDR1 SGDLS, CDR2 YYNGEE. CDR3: CASSPAAGYEQYF. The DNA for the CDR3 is TGTGCCAGCAGCCCTGCCGCCGGGTACGAGCAGTACTTC. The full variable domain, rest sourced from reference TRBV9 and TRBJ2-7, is DSGVTQTPKHLITATGQRVTLRCSPRSGDLSVYWYQQSLDQGLQFLIQYYNGEERAKGNILERFSAQQFPDLHSELNLSSLELGDSALYFCASSPAAGYEQYFGPGTRLTVT.

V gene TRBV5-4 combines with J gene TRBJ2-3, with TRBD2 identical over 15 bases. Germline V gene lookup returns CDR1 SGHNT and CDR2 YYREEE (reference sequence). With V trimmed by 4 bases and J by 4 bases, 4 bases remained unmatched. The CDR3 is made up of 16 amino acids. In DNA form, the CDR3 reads TGTGCCAGCAGCACGAGGACTAGCGGGGGGGCAGATACGCAGTATTTT. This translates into CASSTRTSGGADTQYF.

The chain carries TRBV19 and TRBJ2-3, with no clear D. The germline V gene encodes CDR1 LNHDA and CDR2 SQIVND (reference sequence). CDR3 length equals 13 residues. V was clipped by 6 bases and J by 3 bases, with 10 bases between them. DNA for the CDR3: TGTGCCAGTAGCCGAACCTATACAGATACGCAGTATTTT. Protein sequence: CASSRTYTDTQYF.

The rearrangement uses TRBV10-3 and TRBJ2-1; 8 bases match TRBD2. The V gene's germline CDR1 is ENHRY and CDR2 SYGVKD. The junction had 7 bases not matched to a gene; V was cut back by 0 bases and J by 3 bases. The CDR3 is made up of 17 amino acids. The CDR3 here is CAISESGAGGFYNEQFF. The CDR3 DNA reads TGTGCCATCAGTGAGTCCGGGGCGGGGGGATTCTACAATGAGCAGTTCTTC.

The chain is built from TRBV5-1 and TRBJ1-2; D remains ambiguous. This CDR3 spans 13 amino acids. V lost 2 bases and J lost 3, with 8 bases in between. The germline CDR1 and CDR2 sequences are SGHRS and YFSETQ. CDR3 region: CASSLYSDYGYTF. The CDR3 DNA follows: TGCGCCAGCAGCTTATATTCTGACTATGGCTACACCTTC.

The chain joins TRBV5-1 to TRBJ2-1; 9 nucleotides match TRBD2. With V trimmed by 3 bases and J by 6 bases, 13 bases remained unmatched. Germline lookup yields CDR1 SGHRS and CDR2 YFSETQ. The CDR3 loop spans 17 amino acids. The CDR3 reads CASSSALAGVMGNEQFF. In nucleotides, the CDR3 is TGCGCCAGCAGCTCTGCTTTAGCGGGAGTCATGGGCAATGAGCAGTTCTTC.

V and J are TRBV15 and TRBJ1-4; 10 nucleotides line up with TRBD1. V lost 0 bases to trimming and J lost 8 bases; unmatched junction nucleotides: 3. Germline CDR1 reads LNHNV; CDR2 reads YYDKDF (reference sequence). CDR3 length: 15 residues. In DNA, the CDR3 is TGTGCCACCAGCAGAGATGGGACAGGGGTAGAAAAACTGTTTTTT. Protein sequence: CATSRDGTGVEKLFF.